This is a list of T cell receptor beta chains from one sample in a study of blood T cell repertoires in COVID-19. Libraries were prepared by immunoSEQ multiplex PCR; TCRdb keeps only in-frame clonotypes and omits some of them. This sample carries 62,000 or so clones, around 90% of them seen once, and the ten largest clones take approximately 4.7%. Sample: peripheral blood. These receptors all come from a human donor in a cohort sampled during active COVID-19. Each CDR3 is given without its conserved first and last residue.

V gene: TRBV20-1; CDR3 protein: SASSVVLSYNSPLH
V gene: TRBV2; CDR3 protein: ASTETGGVAGELF
V gene: TRBV5-1; CDR3 protein: ASKRAGASYEQY
V gene: TRBV3-1/TRBV3-2; CDR3 protein: ASSQAGQGGSETQY
V gene: TRBV6-5; CDR3 protein: AGRDRGNTEAF
V gene: TRBV11-2; CDR3 protein: ASSRAGTKAEQY
V gene: TRBV7-3; CDR3 protein: ASSFSGGVADTQY
V gene: TRBV7-2; CDR3 protein: ASSQLAGGYSTDTQY
V gene: TRBV27; CDR3 protein: ASRFRGTDTQY
V gene: TRBV30; CDR3 protein: AWSLRGGWSTDTQY
V gene: TRBV5-1; CDR3 protein: ASQEGSGRTGELF
V gene: TRBV13; CDR3 protein: ASRLAGGPVETQY
V gene: TRBV5-1; CDR3 protein: ASSSRQNRIGEQY
V gene: TRBV5-6; CDR3 protein: ASTRRDRGAYEQY
V gene: TRBV5-5; CDR3 protein: ASRFVAGVNTEAF
V gene: TRBV4-1; CDR3 protein: ASSQDPLRGANVLT
V gene: TRBV27; CDR3 protein: AVKGTGGGEQY
V gene: TRBV19; CDR3 protein: ASELQGEDQPQH